These 11 T cell receptor beta chains came from one sample sequenced in a study of T cell repertoires in cytomegalovirus infection. TCRdb reprocessed the reads with MiXCR, giving one entry per CDR3 protein. This sample has hundreds of thousands of distinct CDR3 sequences, with 22% found just once. Sequenced sample: CD8+ T cells from PBMCs. These TCRs come from a human donor in good health (CMV status not recorded). Some clones in this sample may be carry-over from other donors' samples.

The chain joins TRBV7-6 to TRBJ1-5; D gene unclear. V gave up 4 bases and J gave up 5 bases, with 12 bases separating them. The CDR3 consists of 14 residues. Looked up from germline, CDR1 is SGHVS and CDR2 is FNYEAQ. The CDR3 coding sequence is TGTGCCAGCAGCTCTTCTGGGAGTGATCAGCCCCAGCATTTT. Amino acid sequence: CASSSSGSDQPQHF.

The chain recombines TRBV7-9 with TRBJ1-2; 7 bases fit TRBD1. From germline, CDR1 is SEHNR and CDR2 FQNEAQ (reference sequence). The trim removed 5 bases at V and 4 bases at J, leaving 4 bases unmatched. The CDR3 consists of 13 residues. In nucleotides, the CDR3 is TGTGCCAGCAGCCCAGGGGGGCCCTATGGCTACACCTTC. It is translated as CASSPGGPYGYTF.

CDR3 loop: CASSRDPREQFF. The CDR3 nucleotides read TGTGCCAGCAGCCGGGACCCCCGTGAGCAGTTCTTC. The J gene is TRBJ2-1, the V gene TRBV5-4; D is perhaps TRBD1 or TRBD2 (5 bases each). Germline V gene lookup returns CDR1 SGHNT and CDR2 YYREEE (reference sequence). V dropped 4 bases and J dropped 9 bases, with 11 bases sitting between them. The CDR3 runs 12 residues.

CDR3 sequence: CASSLWYLSSYNEQFF. The CDR3 DNA reads TGTGCCAGCAGCTTGTGGTACCTCAGCTCCTACAATGAGCAGTTCTTC. The chain employs TRBV5-5 and TRBJ2-1; D is unresolved. Looked up from germline, CDR1 is SGHKS and CDR2 is YYEKEE (reference sequence). The V gene lost 1 base and the J gene lost 0 bases, with 11 bases spanning the gap. The length of the CDR3 is 16 residues.

This clonotype was counted many times. The gene calls are TRBV20-1 and TRBJ2-1; 11 bases map to TRBD2. The trim removed 2 bases at V and 13 bases at J, leaving 7 bases unmatched. The CDR3 extends over 13 amino acids. Germline CDR1 reads DFQATT; CDR2 reads SNEGSKA (reference sequence). Here the CDR3 DNA reads TGCAGTGCTAGATTATCTAGCGGGGGGTTTCAGTTCTTC. Translated: CSARLSSGGFQFF.

A few counts support this clonotype. The chain combines TRBV7-2 with TRBJ1-1; TRBD1 might be the D (5 bases). The length of the CDR3 is 14 residues. V was shortened by 2 bases and J by 5 bases, with 12 bases between the two germline ends. Germline loops: CDR1 SGHTA, CDR2 FQGNSA. CDR3 nucleotide sequence: TGTGCCAGCAGCTTACGAGGGGTGGGAACTGAAGCTTTCTTT. As protein: CASSLRGVGTEAFF.

This clonotype was picked up many times. This chain joins TRBV7-6 and TRBJ1-5; D not resolved. The length of the CDR3 is 13 residues. V lost 2 bases, J lost 5 bases, and 7 bases lay in between. The germline gives CDR1 SGHVS, CDR2 FNYEAQ. The CDR3 spells CASSLPPDQPQHF. The CDR3, as DNA: TGTGCCAGCAGCTTACCTCCGGATCAGCCCCAGCATTTT.

CDR3 loop: CASSEDELAGFNEQFF. The DNA of the CDR3 is TGTGCCAGCAGTGAAGACGAACTAGCGGGGTTTAATGAGCAGTTCTTC. V is TRBV2 and J is TRBJ2-1; 10 bases agree with TRBD2. The trim removed 1 base at V and 7 bases at J, leaving 7 bases unmatched. Per the germline V gene, CDR1 is SNHLY and CDR2 is FYNNEI. The CDR3 is 16 residues long.

This clonotype was picked up many times. The genes are TRBV6-5 and TRBJ1-3, with no clear D. There are 15 residues in the CDR3. The V end lost 2 bases, the J end lost 0 bases, and 8 bases lay between the germline ends. Germline lookup yields CDR1 MNHEY and CDR2 SVGAGI. The CDR3 is CASSYVSPSGNTIYF. As DNA, the CDR3 is TGTGCCAGCAGTTACGTGTCTCCCTCTGGAAACACCATATATTTT.

To note about this clonotype: The junction departs from the called germline gene at one end, perhaps through a read error. J is TRBJ1-2 and V is TRBV29-1, with 8 positions matching TRBD1. Germline V gives CDR1 SQVTM, CDR2 ANQGSEA. The length of the CDR3 is 14 residues. CDR3 protein: CSALREDRDYGYTF. CDR3 nucleotide sequence: TGCAGTGCCCTCCGGGAGGACAGGGACTACGGCTACACCTTC.

This clonotype appeared a few times. J is TRBJ1-3 and V is TRBV5-4; tentatively, D is TRBD1 (6 bases). Germline loops: CDR1 SGHNT, CDR2 YYREEE (reference sequence). The CDR3 has 16 residues. The V end lost 0 bases, the J end lost 0 bases, and 10 bases lay between the germline ends. The CDR3 protein is CASSLGQEPSGNTIYF. In DNA, the CDR3 is TGTGCCAGCAGCTTGGGACAGGAACCCTCTGGAAACACCATATATTTT.